The text below deals with one T cell receptor beta chain. The data were obtained in a study of blood T cell repertoires in COVID-19. Two consecutive negative NP/OP PCR tests, clearance, or resolved symptoms defined Cohort 3 recovery. Measured with immunoSEQ multiplex PCR; TCRdb has only the in-frame clones, and not every one. The sample lists about 370,000 clones, 75% to 90% occurring once. The sequencing input was PBMCs or T cells enriched from blood (not recorded which). The sequence derives from a man between 18 and 29 years old who had recovered from COVID-19.

In DNA, the CDR3 is TGTGCCATCCGGGACAGGGCGGGGAATCAGCCCCAGCATTTT. Translated: CAIRDRAGNQPQHF. The chain couples TRBV6-5 to TRBJ1-5; 9 positions agree with TRBD1. Germline-derived CDR1 and CDR2 are MNHEY and SVGAGI. The CDR3 runs 14 residues. After removal of 10 bases from V and 4 bases from J, the junction contained 8 bases not matched to a gene.